Detailed here is one T cell receptor (beta chain). This entry belongs to a study of T cell changes during pregnancy in multiple sclerosis. V shed 2 bases and J 2 bases; nucleotides not matched to a gene: 0. The CDR3 is 15 residues long. CDR1 and CDR2 from the germline V gene are MGHDK and SYGVNS. TCRdb's table, derived via immunoSEQ multiplex PCR, lists solely in-frame clones and lacks some. In the table there are 55,000 to 85,000 clones, roughly 92% of which are singletons. The clonotype originates from a female donor with multiple sclerosis, enrolled in a pregnancy study. The specimen was peripheral blood, collected in the third trimester of pregnancy. The chain uses TRBV25-1 and TRBJ2-7; 13 positions match TRBD2. CDR3 loop: CASSEGLAGAYEQYF. Here the CDR3 DNA reads TGTGCCAGCAGTGAAGGACTAGCGGGAGCCTACGAGCAGTACTTC.